These 14 T cell receptor beta chains originate from one sample sequenced in a study of beta chain features in type 1 diabetes. The antigens these receptors bind are not known. General study findings and limits: In all four CD4+ subsets, TCRB CDR3 length was significantly, moderately reduced in type 1 diabetes.

The sequenced template was cDNA made from the entire isolated RNA. Sequencing used immunoSEQ multiplex PCR; TCRdb keeps in-frame clones, though not all of them. The table has around 150,000 clones, around 8% seen once. Specimen: central memory CD4+ T cells from blood. The receptors were sampled from a woman under 30 with type 1 diabetes.

The rearrangement links TRBV14 to TRBJ2-2; no definite D call. CDR1 is SGHDN and CDR2 is FVKESK in the germline V gene. Trimming shortened V by 0 bases and J by 5 bases, and 10 bases separated the two germline ends. The CDR3 has 15 amino acids. CDR3 DNA: TGTGCCAGCAGCCAAGACCGACACCCAACCGGGGAGCTGTTTTTT. Translating it yields CASSQDRHPTGELFF.

The chain employs TRBV9 and TRBJ2-1; D call uncertain. Germline CDR1 is SGDLS and CDR2 is YYNGEE. V shed 0 bases and J shed 6 bases, with 7 bases lying between them. The CDR3 extends over 13 amino acids. The CDR3 spells CASSVEMANEQFF. The CDR3, as DNA: TGTGCCAGCAGCGTAGAGATGGCCAATGAGCAGTTCTTC.

A few counts support this clone. V gene TRBV29-1 combines with J gene TRBJ1-5; 10 bases are shared with TRBD1. Looked up from germline, CDR1 is SQVTM and CDR2 is ANQGSEA. This CDR3 has 14 amino acids. Unmatched junction bases numbered 3, after V lost 6 bases and J lost 1 base. The CDR3 nucleotides are TGCAGCGTGCTGACAGGGGGCAGCAATCAGCCCCAGCATTTT. This translates into CSVLTGGSNQPQHF.

Worth noting for this clone: Other DNA sequences in the sample encode the same CDR3. The CDR3 loop is CASSLSGYEQYF. The CDR3 DNA follows: TGTGCCAGCAGCTTGTCGGGGTACGAGCAGTACTTC. The chain links TRBV5-8 to TRBJ2-7; the D gene is possibly TRBD2 (5 bases). The CDR3 loop spans 12 amino acids. The germline V and J ends were trimmed by 1 base and 4 bases, with 6 bases remaining between them. Per the germline V gene, CDR1 is SGHTS and CDR2 is YDEGEE.

The J gene is TRBJ1-2, the V gene TRBV14, with TRBD1 identical over 7 bases. The germline V gene encodes CDR1 SGHDN and CDR2 FVKESK. The CDR3 consists of 15 residues. The junction had 5 bases not matched to a gene; V was cut back by 4 bases and J by 0 bases. CDR3 sequence: CASSLGQYPNYGYTF. CDR3 nucleotide sequence: TGTGCCAGCAGCCTGGGACAGTACCCTAACTATGGCTACACCTTC.

The chain links TRBV5-4 to TRBJ2-1; 7 nucleotides line up with TRBD1. CDR3 length: 16 amino acids. Germline loops: CDR1 SGHNT, CDR2 YYREEE (reference sequence). V shed 6 bases and J 8 bases; nucleotides not matched to a gene: 17. DNA of the CDR3: TGTGCCAGCATCAAAGGGGGCCAGAGGGGGTTCGATGAGCAGTTCTTC. Translating gives CASIKGGQRGFDEQFF.

The genes are TRBV4-3 and TRBJ2-1, with D possibly matching TRBD2 (6 bases). CDR1 LGHNA and CDR2 YSLEER come from the germline V gene. The CDR3 loop spans 16 amino acids. V gave up 4 bases and J gave up 8 bases, with 21 bases separating them. The CDR3 nucleotides are TGCGCCAGCAGCCCCTTTGCGGGATCCCCGTTTGATGAGCAGTTCTTC. This sequence encodes CASSPFAGSPFDEQFF.

The table lists this clone with a few counts. The chain uses TRBV2 and TRBJ1-3; D unclear. The CDR3 covers 12 residues. V was pared by 5 bases and J by 1 base, with 3 bases between. Per germline, CDR1 SNHLY and CDR2 FYNNEI. The CDR3 region has the DNA TGTGCCAGCAGTCAATCTGGAAACACCATATATTTT. This codes for CASSQSGNTIYF.

This clone occurred a few times. The J gene is TRBJ2-7, the V gene TRBV4-3; the D gene is possibly TRBD1 (6 bases). Trimming pared 0 bases from V and 2 bases from J, leaving 14 bases between. The CDR3 consists of 16 residues. Germline-derived CDR1 and CDR2 are LGHNA and YSLEER. This CDR3 is CASSQDYTGKPYEQYF. CDR3 DNA sequence: TGCGCCAGCAGCCAAGATTACACAGGGAAGCCCTACGAGCAGTACTTC.

This clone was found a few times. The chain has TRBV5-1 and TRBJ2-3; TRBD1 aligns across 8 bases. This CDR3 is built from 16 residues. Germline trimming cut 4 bases from V and 2 bases from J; bases unmatched to any gene: 9. The germline V gene encodes CDR1 SGHRS and CDR2 YFSETQ. In DNA, the CDR3 is TGCGCCAGCAGCGACGGACGGGACAGGACCACAGATACGCAGTATTTT. Translation: CASSDGRDRTTDTQYF.

This clone was observed a few times. J is TRBJ2-7 and V is TRBV11-3; TRBD2 matches at 8 bases. Looked up from germline, CDR1 is SGHNT and CDR2 is YENEEA. V trimming: 7 bases; J trimming: 9 bases; junction bases outside the gene matches: 8. The CDR3 runs 12 residues. The DNA for the CDR3 is TGTGCCAGCACTCAAAGCGGGAGAGGGCAGTACTTC. It codes for CASTQSGRGQYF.

This clone was recorded a few times. The chain combines TRBV10-3 with TRBJ2-3; weak D call: TRBD2 (5 bases). The CDR3 runs 14 residues. CDR1 is ENHRY, CDR2 SYGVKD, per germline. The V end was cut by 6 bases, the J end by 0 bases, with 10 bases between. The CDR3 loop is CAIRSGTSTDTQYF. CDR3 nucleotide sequence: TGTGCCATCAGGAGCGGAACTAGCACAGATACGCAGTATTTT.

This clone was found once. This sequence joins TRBV6-5 and TRBJ1-2, with 8 bases identical to TRBD1. The CDR3 totals 12 residues. Looked up from germline, CDR1 is MNHEY and CDR2 is SVGAGI. The ends lost 7 bases at V and 8 bases at J; junction bases unmatched: 6. The CDR3 bases are TGTGCCAGCAACGGACAGGGACAGGGCTACACCTTC. Its protein is CASNGQGQGYTF.

This clone occurred a few times. This sequence joins TRBV14 and TRBJ1-1; D is perhaps TRBD1 (5 bases). The V and J ends lost 3 bases and 6 bases respectively, with 8 bases between them. CDR3 length equals 12 residues. The germline V gene has CDR1 SGHDN and CDR2 FVKESK. CDR3 nucleotide sequence: TGTGCCAGCAGCCATTGGGGGGCTGAAGCTTTCTTT. Its protein is CASSHWGAEAFF.